These 29 T cell receptor beta chains came from one sample sequenced in a study of shared clonotypes between healthy human individuals. Sequencing used immunoSEQ multiplex PCR; TCRdb keeps in-frame clones, though not all of them. The sample shows approximately 470,000 clones, roughly 80% of them seen only once. The sample comprised PBMCs. Receptors originate from a woman between 40 and 50 years old in good health. Some clones in this sample may be carry-over from other donors' samples.

V and J are TRBV27 and TRBJ2-6, with D maybe TRBD2 (5 bases). Looked up from germline, CDR1 is MNHEY and CDR2 is SMNVEV (reference sequence). The V end lost 7 bases, the J end lost 4 bases, and 5 bases lay between the germline ends. The CDR3 sequence is 12 residues long. CDR3 sequence reads: CASTGGANVLTF. The CDR3 DNA reads TGTGCCAGCACGGGAGGGGCCAACGTCCTGACTTTC. The variable domain in full, with the rest retrieved from reference TRBV27 and TRBJ2-6, is EAQVTQNPRYLITVTGKKLTVTCSQNMNHEYMSWYRQDPGLGLRQIYYSMNVEVTDKGDVPEGYKVSRKEKRNFPLILESPSPNQTSLYFCASTGGANVLTFGAGSRLTVL.

This chain connects TRBV6-1 to TRBJ2-7; TRBD2 matches 8 bases. V lost 7 bases and J lost 4; bases outside the gene matches: 6. The germline V gene encodes CDR1 MNHNS and CDR2 SASEGT. The CDR3 length is 13 residues. Here the CDR3 reads CASNPGLGYEQYF. CDR3 coding DNA: TGTGCCAGCAACCCGGGACTAGGGTACGAGCAGTACTTC.

The chain recombines TRBV10-1 with TRBJ2-7; D possibly corresponds to TRBD2 (5 bases). CDR3 length: 12 amino acids. In germline, CDR1 is WNHNN, CDR2 SYGVQD (reference sequence). The V end was cut by 3 bases, the J end by 3 bases, with 6 bases between. The CDR3 sequence is CASSEGGYEQYF. The CDR3 nucleotides read TGCGCCAGCAGTGAAGGAGGCTACGAGCAGTACTTC.

V is TRBV28 and J is TRBJ2-5; weak D call: TRBD1 (6 bases). This CDR3 has 15 residues. V lost 5 bases and J lost 1, with 14 bases in between. Looked up from germline, CDR1 is MDHEN and CDR2 is SYDVKM. The CDR3 DNA is TGTGCCAGCAGTACCTCAGGGGTTTCCCAAGAGACCCAGTACTTC. It translates to CASSTSGVSQETQYF.

The J gene is TRBJ2-5, the V gene TRBV2; the D is unclear. V dropped 6 bases and J dropped 1 base, with 3 bases sitting between them. This CDR3 contains 11 residues. In germline, CDR1 is SNHLY, CDR2 FYNNEI. DNA of the CDR3: TGTGCCAGCAGCGCCCAAGAGACCCAGTACTTC. This encodes CASSAQETQYF.

The CDR3 reads CASSLDGGAGYGYTF. The CDR3 DNA sequence: TGTGCCAGCAGCTTAGATGGAGGGGCTGGCTATGGCTACACCTTC. The chain uses TRBV7-2 and TRBJ1-2, with a possible D match to TRBD1 (5 bases). CDR1 and CDR2 from the germline V gene are SGHTA and FQGNSA. Trimming left V 1 base short and J 4 bases short, with 13 bases between. The CDR3 is 15 residues long.

The chain combines TRBV11-1 with TRBJ1-1, with TRBD1 identical over 9 bases. The CDR3 has 15 residues. From germline, CDR1 is SGHAT and CDR2 FQDESV (reference sequence). The ends lost 4 bases at V and 1 base at J; junction bases unmatched: 4. CDR3 DNA: TGTGCCAGCAGCTACGGGACAGGGACGAACACTGAAGCTTTCTTT. Translating gives CASSYGTGTNTEAFF.

This clone was detected ten times or more. V gene TRBV4-2 combines with J gene TRBJ2-1; TRBD2 matches 12 bases. Germline CDR1 LGHNA, CDR2 YNFKEQ. This CDR3 has 18 residues. J lost 4 bases, V lost 0 bases, and 7 bases had no gene match. The CDR3 protein is CASSQELAGGAGYNEQFF. Written as DNA, the CDR3 is TGTGCCAGCAGCCAAGAACTAGCGGGAGGCGCGGGATACAATGAGCAGTTCTTC.

The chain employs TRBV4-1 and TRBJ2-1, with D perhaps assigned TRBD1 or TRBD2 (5 bases each). The CDR3 consists of 14 residues. V lost 1 base and J lost 8, with 12 bases in between. CDR1 MGHRA and CDR2 YSYEKL come from the germline V gene. This CDR3 reads CASSQVGASYEQFF. Written as DNA, the CDR3 is TGCGCCAGCAGCCAAGTTGGGGCTAGCTATGAGCAGTTCTTC.

This chain links TRBV5-1 with TRBJ1-1, with 7 bases aligning to TRBD1. CDR1 is SGHRS and CDR2 is YFSETQ in the germline V gene. J lost 6 bases, V lost 0 bases, and 5 bases had no gene match. The CDR3 covers 14 residues. This chain's CDR3 is CASSLEDRTPEAFF. The DNA for the CDR3 is TGCGCCAGCAGCTTGGAGGACAGGACCCCTGAAGCTTTCTTT.

The chain uses TRBV27 and TRBJ2-7, with TRBD1 as a possible D gene (6 bases). Germline V gives CDR1 MNHEY, CDR2 SMNVEV (reference sequence). CDR3 length equals 14 residues. Trimming took 0 bases from V and 7 from J, leaving 13 bases between them. CDR3 DNA sequence: TGTGCCAGCAGTTTATCCAGGGGAAGGAGGGAGCAGTACTTC. It encodes CASSLSRGRREQYF.

The chain employs TRBV30 and TRBJ2-2; D is uncertain. In germline, CDR1 is GTSNPN, CDR2 SVGIG (reference sequence). The CDR3 is 13 amino acids. The V end lost 3 bases, the J end lost 4 bases, and 9 bases lay between the germline ends. CDR3: CAWSGSGTGELFF. The CDR3 nucleotides read TGTGCCTGGAGCGGATCCGGCACCGGGGAGCTGTTTTTT. Together with reference TRBV30 and TRBJ2-2, the CDR3 gives the full variable domain: SQTIHQWPATLVQPVGSPLSLECTVEGTSNPNLYWYRQAAGRGLQLLFYSVGIGQISSEVPQNLSASRPQDRQFILSSKKLLLSDSGFYLCAWSGSGTGELFFGEGSRLTVL.

This chain uses TRBV30 with TRBJ2-7, with TRBD2 matching 10 bases. V lost 0 bases and J lost 6; bases outside the gene matches: 5. Looked up from germline, CDR1 is GTSNPN and CDR2 is SVGIG (reference sequence). The CDR3 loop spans 14 amino acids. The CDR3 region is CAWSVVAGGSEQYF. The CDR3, as DNA: TGTGCCTGGAGTGTCGTAGCGGGAGGATCCGAGCAGTACTTC.

Only a few counts were recorded for this clone. This chain connects TRBV9 to TRBJ2-7; maybe TRBD1 (5 bases). Germline V CDR1 and CDR2: SGDLS, YYNGEE. CDR3 length: 15 residues. The V and J ends lost 0 bases and 2 bases respectively, with 12 bases between them. CDR3 residues: CASSVAGQGAYEQYF. The CDR3 DNA is TGTGCCAGCAGCGTAGCAGGGCAGGGCGCCTACGAGCAGTACTTC.

The J gene is TRBJ2-1, the V gene TRBV2; the match to TRBD2 covers 8 bases. V trimming: 8 bases; J trimming: 0 bases; junction bases outside the gene matches: 6. This CDR3 has 15 residues. CDR1 is SNHLY and CDR2 is FYNNEI in the germline V gene. CDR3 bases: TGTGCCAGCCCCCAGCGGGAGCCCTCCTACAATGAGCAGTTCTTC. Protein sequence: CASPQREPSYNEQFF.

The chain recombines TRBV28 with TRBJ1-4; 10 positions match TRBD1. The length of the CDR3 is 14 residues. After removal of 6 bases from V and 8 bases from J, the junction contained 6 bases not matched to a gene. The V gene's germline CDR1 is MDHEN and CDR2 SYDVKM. CDR3 in DNA: TGTGCCAGCAGAAGACAGGGGGCATGGGAAAAACTGTTTTTT. Translating it yields CASRRQGAWEKLFF.

The J gene is TRBJ2-7, the V gene TRBV7-2; D may correspond to TRBD1 or TRBD2 (5 bases each). This CDR3 is 15 amino acids long. Trimming removed 5 bases from V and 7 bases from J, with 21 bases in between. CDR1 and CDR2 from the germline V gene are SGHTA and FQGNSA. The CDR3 loop reads CASSPGTDGAWEQYF. The CDR3 DNA sequence: TGTGCCAGCAGCCCGGGGACGGACGGGGCGTGGGAGCAGTACTTC.

The CDR3 DNA is TGTGCCAGCAGTTTACGTCCTTTCGCCCGGGACAGACAAGAGACCCAGTACTTC. Protein product: CASSLRPFARDRQETQYF. V and J are TRBV28 and TRBJ2-5, with TRBD1 identical over 7 bases. Germline V CDR1 and CDR2: MDHEN, SYDVKM. With 2 bases clipped from V and 2 bases from J, the junction kept 14 bases outside the gene matches. The CDR3 spans 18 residues.

The chain is built from TRBV9 and TRBJ2-2; possibly TRBD1 for D (5 bases). CDR1 and CDR2 (germline): SGDLS, YYNGEE. V lost 0 bases and J lost 5, with 8 bases in between. The CDR3 spans 14 residues. The CDR3 sequence is CASSVGGQTGELFF. In DNA, the CDR3 is TGTGCCAGCAGCGTAGGCGGACAAACCGGGGAGCTGTTTTTT.

The chain employs TRBV2 and TRBJ2-5, with 10 positions matching TRBD1. The CDR3 covers 12 residues. Germline trimming cut 10 bases from V and 5 bases from J; bases unmatched to any gene: 4. Per germline, CDR1 SNHLY and CDR2 FYNNEI. DNA for the CDR3: TGTGCCACGACAGGGGGCTGGGAGACCCAGTACTTC. Translation gives CATTGGWETQYF.

The chain employs TRBV7-2 and TRBJ1-1, with 7 bases matching TRBD1. The CDR3 covers 14 residues. CDR1 is SGHTA, CDR2 FQGNSA, per germline. With V trimmed by 0 bases and J by 5 bases, 3 bases remained unmatched. The CDR3, as DNA: TGTGCCAGCAGCTTAGCGACAGGGAGGACTGAAGCTTTCTTT. Its translation: CASSLATGRTEAFF. Full variable domain (missing parts from reference TRBV7-2 and TRBJ1-1): GAGVSQSPSNKVTEKGKDVELRCDPISGHTALYWYRQSLGQGLEFLIYFQGNSAPDKSGLPSDRFSAERTGGSVSTLTIQRTQQEDSAVYLCASSLATGRTEAFFGQGTRLTVV.

This rearrangement joins TRBV10-3 to TRBJ1-3, with unresolved D. V was trimmed by 2 bases and J by 2 bases, leaving 1 base between them. This CDR3 is built from 12 residues. Looked up from germline, CDR1 is ENHRY and CDR2 is SYGVKD. This CDR3 reads CAISEAGNTIYF. The DNA for the CDR3 is TGTGCCATCAGTGAGGCTGGAAACACCATATATTTT.

The chain recombines TRBV7-3 with TRBJ2-1, with D possibly being TRBD2 (5 bases). V gave up 1 base and J gave up 5 bases, with 15 bases separating them. Germline loops: CDR1 SGHTA, CDR2 FQGTGA. The CDR3 length is 16 residues. DNA of the CDR3: TGTGCCAGCAGCTTAAGTCGAGAAGCGGACCACAATGAGCAGTTCTTC. Protein product: CASSLSREADHNEQFF.

The chain couples TRBV5-5 to TRBJ1-1; D ambiguous. The CDR3 length is 13 residues. V lost 0 bases and J lost 1, with 4 bases in between. The germline gives CDR1 SGHKS, CDR2 YYEKEE (reference sequence). The CDR3 DNA reads as TGTGCCAGCAGCTTGGGGCGGAACACTGAAGCTTTCTTT. Its translation is CASSLGRNTEAFF.

V and J are TRBV29-1 and TRBJ2-7, with D possibly TRBD1 on 6 matching bases. Trimming removed 6 bases from V and 0 bases from J, with 9 bases in between. Looked up from germline, CDR1 is SQVTM and CDR2 is ANQGSEA. The CDR3 length is 12 residues. The CDR3 region is CSVQGSSYEQYF. The CDR3 DNA follows: TGCAGCGTCCAGGGGAGCTCCTACGAGCAGTACTTC.

This chain's CDR3 is CASSPGLAEAYEQYF. CDR3 nucleotide sequence: TGTGCCAGCAGCCCGGGGTTAGCGGAGGCGTACGAGCAGTACTTC. The J gene is TRBJ2-7, the V gene TRBV5-5; TRBD2 might be the D (6 bases). Deletions cut 4 bases from V and 4 bases from J, with 18 bases between. This CDR3 contains 15 residues. Germline lookup yields CDR1 SGHKS and CDR2 YYEKEE (reference sequence).

Points on this clone: Sequence at one end of the junction differs from germline and may be a read error. V and J are TRBV10-3 and TRBJ1-1; 12 bases are a match to TRBD1. The CDR3 is 14 amino acids. Germline V CDR1 and CDR2: ENHRY, SYGVKD. The CDR3 bases are TGTGCCAGCAGTTACATGGGACAGGGGGCGCCTGCTTTCTTT. Its protein is CASSYMGQGAPAFF.

This clone has only one observation. The J gene is TRBJ2-7, the V gene TRBV6-1; possible D gene TRBD2, 6 bases. V was pared by 7 bases and J by 5 bases, with 15 bases between. The CDR3 runs to 13 residues. Germline loops: CDR1 MNHNS, CDR2 SASEGT. As DNA, the CDR3 is TGTGCCAGCATTTTCCCAGGAGGGAACGAGCAGTACTTC. Its protein product is CASIFPGGNEQYF.

Only a few counts were recorded for this clone. This rearrangement joins TRBV6-1 to TRBJ1-5; unclear D gene. Germline lookup yields CDR1 MNHNS and CDR2 SASEGT. This CDR3 is 15 amino acids long. V dropped 2 bases and J dropped 0 bases, with 8 bases sitting between them. The DNA for the CDR3 is TGTGCCAGCAGTGAACTGTGGGATAGCAATCAGCCCCAGCATTTT. Translating it yields CASSELWDSNQPQHF.